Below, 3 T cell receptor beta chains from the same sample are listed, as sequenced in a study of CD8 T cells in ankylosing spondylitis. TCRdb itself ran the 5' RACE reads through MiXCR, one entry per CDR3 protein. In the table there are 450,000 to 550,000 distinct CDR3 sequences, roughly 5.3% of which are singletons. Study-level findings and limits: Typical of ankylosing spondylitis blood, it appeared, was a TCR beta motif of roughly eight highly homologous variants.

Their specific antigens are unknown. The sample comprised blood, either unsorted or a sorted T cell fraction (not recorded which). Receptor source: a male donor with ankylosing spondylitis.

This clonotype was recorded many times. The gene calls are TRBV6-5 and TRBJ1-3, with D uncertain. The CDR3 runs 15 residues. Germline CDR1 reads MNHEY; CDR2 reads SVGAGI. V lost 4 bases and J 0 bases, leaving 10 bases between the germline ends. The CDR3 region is CASSSNGYSGNTIYF. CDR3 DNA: TGTGCCAGCAGTTCGAACGGGTACTCTGGAAACACCATATATTTT.

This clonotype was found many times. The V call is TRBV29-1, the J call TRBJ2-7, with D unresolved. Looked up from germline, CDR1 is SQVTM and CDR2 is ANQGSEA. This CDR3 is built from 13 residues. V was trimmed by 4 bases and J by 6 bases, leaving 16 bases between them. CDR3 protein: CSVAFRKSGEQYF. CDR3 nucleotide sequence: TGCAGCGTTGCTTTTCGCAAGTCGGGCGAGCAGTACTTC.

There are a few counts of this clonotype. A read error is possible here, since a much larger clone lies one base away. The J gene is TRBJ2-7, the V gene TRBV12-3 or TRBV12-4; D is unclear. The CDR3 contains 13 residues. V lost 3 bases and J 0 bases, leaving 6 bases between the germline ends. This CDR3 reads CASSLTFSYEQYF. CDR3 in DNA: TGTGCCAGCAGTTTGACATTCTCCTACGAGCAGTACTTC.